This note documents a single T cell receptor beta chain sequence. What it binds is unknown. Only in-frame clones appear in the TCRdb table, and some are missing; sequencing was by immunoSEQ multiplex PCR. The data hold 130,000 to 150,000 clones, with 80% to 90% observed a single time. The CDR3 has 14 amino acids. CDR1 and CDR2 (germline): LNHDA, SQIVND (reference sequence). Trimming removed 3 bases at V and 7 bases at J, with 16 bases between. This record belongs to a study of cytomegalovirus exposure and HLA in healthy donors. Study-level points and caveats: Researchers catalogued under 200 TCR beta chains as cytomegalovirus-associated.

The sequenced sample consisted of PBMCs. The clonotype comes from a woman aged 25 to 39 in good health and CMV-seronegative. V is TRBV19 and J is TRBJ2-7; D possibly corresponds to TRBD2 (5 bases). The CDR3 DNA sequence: TGTGCCAGTAGTATTACCAGCACCCGGGGTGAGCAGTACTTC. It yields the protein CASSITSTRGEQYF.